This T cell receptor beta chain was sequenced for a study of breast tumors, draining lymph nodes, adjacent tissues. General study results and limits: The data were judged consistent with most tumor T cells coming from lymph node and expanding in tumor. Tumor T cell lymph node origin was a supported hypothesis, not proven. Tumor repertoires ranked between lymph nodes and nontumor tissue in diversity, with V and J gene preferences. Luminal-like breast cancer showed significantly greater tumor-nontumor repertoire similarity than basal-like breast cancer did.

Samples came from axillary lymph nodes draining the breast cancer. Germline values: CDR1 MGHRA, CDR2 YSYEKL. This CDR3 region has 15 residues. Trimming removed 1 base from V and 4 bases from J; junction bases left unmatched: 4. TCRdb ran MiXCR on the multiplex PCR reads and lists one entry per CDR3 protein. The repertoire consists of 200,000 or so distinct CDR3 sequences, with 31% occurring once and the leading ten covering roughly 4%. The sample holds many counts of this clonotype. The antigen remains undetermined. Sequencing was performed on axillary lymph node tissue. This chain links TRBV4-1 with TRBJ1-5; 7 bases map to TRBD1. The receptor was isolated from a female donor with breast cancer. Some clones in this sample may be carry-over from other donors' samples. CDR3 in amino acids: CASSQGDRGNQPQHF. The CDR3 nucleotides read TGCGCCAGCAGCCAAGGGGACAGAGGGAATCAGCCCCAGCATTTT.